The clone carrying this T cell receptor beta chain was seen only a few times. Antigen: not known. Coculture of mixed lymphocyte reaction cells was performed at 37°C for more than 5 days. The table came from immunoSEQ multiplex PCR; TCRdb's copy has only in-frame clones and leaves some out. Counted here are about 9,600 clones, about 43% occurring once; the ten biggest clones make up around a fifth. The data stem from a study of siplizumab effects on memory and regulatory T cells. Germline V lookup: CDR1 MNHNS, CDR2 SASEGT. V gave up 0 bases and J gave up 2 bases, with 8 bases separating them. The CDR3 is 14 residues long.

This receptor was taken from a human donor in good health; the cells came from an allogeneic mixed lymphocyte reaction. This chain uses TRBV6-1 with TRBJ2-7; possibly TRBD2 for D (5 bases). The sample was CFSE-low (dividing) CD4+ T cells sorted from an allogeneic mixed lymphocyte reaction. The CDR3 DNA follows: TGTGCCAGCAGTGAAGCAACTAGGACCTACGAGCAGTACTTC. Protein sequence: CASSEATRTYEQYF.